This TCR beta chain was observed in a study of graft-versus-host responses after intestinal transplantation. CDR3 length equals 14 residues. Trimming removed 0 bases from V and 1 base from J, with 7 bases in between. Germline CDR1 reads SGHNT; CDR2 reads YYREEE (reference sequence). The data were produced by immunoSEQ multiplex PCR, yet TCRdb's version contains in-frame clones alone and is incomplete. This sample has 65,000 to 85,000 clones, with over 75% found just once. As for this clone: The antigen is undetermined.

This rearrangement joins TRBV5-4 to TRBJ1-2; D gene uncertain. The source of this sequence is a human donor who was the organ donor for an intestinal transplant. The source was unstimulated CD8+ T cells sorted from spleen or lymph node cells, collected before transplant. CDR3 region: CASSLGEFNYGYTF. The CDR3 DNA follows: TGTGCCAGCAGCTTGGGGGAATTTAACTATGGCTACACCTTC.